Listed below are T cell receptor beta chains from one sample, sequenced in a study of T cell clonotyping in hematopoietic cell transplantation. Profiling relied on immunoSEQ multiplex PCR, and the TCRdb table lists in-frame clones only, not all of them. The sample holds roughly 30,000 clones, approximately 82% seen once. The material was peripheral blood mononuclear cells, obtained before stem cell transplant. These receptors all stem from a man in his forties with acute myeloid leukemia. Some clones in this sample may be carry-over from other donors' samples. Both conserved end residues are part of each CDR3. Fields, in order: CDR3 DNA, CDR3 protein, J gene, CDR3 length, D gene, V gene, clone size. A D gene is named only where the DNA matches it firmly. Clone size is given for some rows only: seen once, a few or many times, or a class if the clone is expanded.

CDR3nt: TGCACGATGGGATATACTGAAGCTTTCTTT
CDR3aa: CTMGYTEAFF
j_gene: TRBJ1-1
len: 10
d_gene: -
v_gene: TRBV20-1
abundance: few

CDR3nt: TGTGCCAGCAGCCCCACAACGAGGGTTTCACCCCTCCACTTT
CDR3aa: CASSPTTRVSPLHF
j_gene: TRBJ1-6
len: 14
d_gene: -
v_gene: TRBV6-5
abundance: -

CDR3nt: TGTGCCAGCAGCCGCGGGCTCAAAGGGACCGGGGAGCTGTTTTTT
CDR3aa: CASSRGLKGTGELFF
j_gene: TRBJ2-2
len: 15
d_gene: -
v_gene: TRBV5-6
abundance: once

CDR3nt: TGTGCCAGCAGCTCTTCGCGGGGTGGGAGGGTTGACAATGAGCAGTTCTTC
CDR3aa: CASSSSRGGRVDNEQFF
j_gene: TRBJ2-1
len: 17
d_gene: TRBD2
v_gene: TRBV7-9
abundance: -

CDR3nt: TGTGCCAGCAGTCGCAGTGTTAGCAACTACGAGCAGTACTTC
CDR3aa: CASSRSVSNYEQYF
j_gene: TRBJ2-7
len: 14
d_gene: -
v_gene: TRBV6-5
abundance: -

CDR3nt: TGTGCCAGCAGTGACAGGCTTCAGGGGCCCATCTACGAGCAGTACTTC
CDR3aa: CASSDRLQGPIYEQYF
j_gene: TRBJ2-7
len: 16
d_gene: -
v_gene: TRBV2
abundance: once

CDR3nt: TGTGCCAGCAGTGGAGGATACGAGCAGTACTTC
CDR3aa: CASSGGYEQYF
j_gene: TRBJ2-7
len: 11
d_gene: -
v_gene: TRBV25-1
abundance: -

CDR3nt: TGTGCCAGCAGCAGAACTAGCGGGGAACCCTCTGGGGCCAACGTCCTGACTTTC
CDR3aa: CASSRTSGEPSGANVLTF
j_gene: TRBJ2-6
len: 18
d_gene: TRBD2
v_gene: TRBV7-8
abundance: once

CDR3nt: TGTGCCAGTAGTATTGGCGGCCGGAGCAATCAGCCCCAGCATTTT
CDR3aa: CASSIGGRSNQPQHF
j_gene: TRBJ1-5
len: 15
d_gene: -
v_gene: TRBV19
abundance: -

CDR3nt: TGTGCCAGCAGCTTCGGGACAGGGAGCTCCTACGAGCAGTACTTC
CDR3aa: CASSFGTGSSYEQYF
j_gene: TRBJ2-7
len: 15
d_gene: TRBD1
v_gene: TRBV5-4
abundance: -

CDR3nt: TGTGCCAGCAGTCCAAGATCGAACACTGAAGCTTTCTTT
CDR3aa: CASSPRSNTEAFF
j_gene: TRBJ1-1
len: 13
d_gene: -
v_gene: TRBV6-6
abundance: few

CDR3nt: TGTGCCTGTCAGAACCTGATCGAAGCTTTCTTT
CDR3aa: CACQNLIEAFF
j_gene: TRBJ1-1
len: 11
d_gene: -
v_gene: TRBV30
abundance: -

CDR3nt: TGCGCCAGCAGCCAAGATACCGGCCTCCGGACCGGGGAGCTGTTTTTT
CDR3aa: CASSQDTGLRTGELFF
j_gene: TRBJ2-2
len: 16
d_gene: -
v_gene: TRBV4-3
abundance: -

CDR3nt: TGTGCCAGCAGTTTATATGTAGGGGGAACAGTCTCTAACTATGGCTACACCTTC
CDR3aa: CASSLYVGGTVSNYGYTF
j_gene: TRBJ1-2
len: 18
d_gene: -
v_gene: TRBV27
abundance: once

CDR3nt: TGCGCCAGCAGCTTGGTGGGCCTCAGCTCCTACAATGAGCAGTTCTTC
CDR3aa: CASSLVGLSSYNEQFF
j_gene: TRBJ2-1
len: 16
d_gene: -
v_gene: TRBV5-1
abundance: -

CDR3nt: TGTGCCAGCAGTTTGACAGGGGCGAACACTGAAGCTTTCTTT
CDR3aa: CASSLTGANTEAFF
j_gene: TRBJ1-1
len: 14
d_gene: TRBD1
v_gene: TRBV27
abundance: -

CDR3nt: TGTGCCAGCAGCAAACGTGCCGGGGAGCTGTTTTTT
CDR3aa: CASSKRAGELFF
j_gene: TRBJ2-2
len: 12
d_gene: -
v_gene: TRBV21-1
abundance: -

CDR3nt: TGTGCCAGCAGTGAAGGGTGGGCCTACACTGAAACTTTCTTT
CDR3aa: CASSEGWAYTETFF
j_gene: TRBJ1-1
len: 14
d_gene: -
v_gene: TRBV6-1
abundance: -

CDR3nt: TGTGCCAACCCCCGGACACGTCATGGCTACACCTTC
CDR3aa: CANPRTRHGYTF
j_gene: TRBJ1-2
len: 12
d_gene: -
v_gene: TRBV25-1
abundance: few

CDR3nt: TGTGCCAGCAGCCTTTGGGTGGGGGTGGGCCAAGAGACCCAGTACTTC
CDR3aa: CASSLWVGVGQETQYF
j_gene: TRBJ2-5
len: 16
d_gene: -
v_gene: TRBV11-2
abundance: -

CDR3nt: TGTGCCAGCAGCTTGGGTGGGGACTTCTACGAGCAGTACTTC
CDR3aa: CASSLGGDFYEQYF
j_gene: TRBJ2-7
len: 14
d_gene: -
v_gene: TRBV5-6
abundance: -

CDR3nt: TGTGCCAGCAGTTTGAGGGGAGGCTACAATGAGCAGTTCTTC
CDR3aa: CASSLRGGYNEQFF
j_gene: TRBJ2-1
len: 14
d_gene: -
v_gene: TRBV27
abundance: -

CDR3nt: TGTGCCAGCAGCTTATACAGGGTAACTTTCTTT
CDR3aa: CASSLYRVTFF
j_gene: TRBJ1-1
len: 11
d_gene: -
v_gene: TRBV13
abundance: -

CDR3nt: TGTGCCAGCAGCTTAGAGGCATTTGGCTATGGCTACACCTTC
CDR3aa: CASSLEAFGYGYTF
j_gene: TRBJ1-2
len: 14
d_gene: -
v_gene: TRBV7-2
abundance: -

CDR3nt: TGCGCCAGCAGCCCAGGGGACCAAGAGACCCAGTACTTC
CDR3aa: CASSPGDQETQYF
j_gene: TRBJ2-5
len: 13
d_gene: -
v_gene: TRBV5-1
abundance: few

CDR3nt: TGTGCCAGCAGTGAGGACCTCACAGATACGCAGTATTTT
CDR3aa: CASSEDLTDTQYF
j_gene: TRBJ2-3
len: 13
d_gene: -
v_gene: TRBV9
abundance: once

CDR3nt: TGTGCCAGCAGTGAAATTGGGACAGGACCCACCGGGGAGCTGTTTTTT
CDR3aa: CASSEIGTGPTGELFF
j_gene: TRBJ2-2
len: 16
d_gene: TRBD1
v_gene: TRBV6-1
abundance: -

CDR3nt: TGTGCCAGCAGCAGGAGGGCGGGGAGGAGCGGGGAGCTGTTTTTT
CDR3aa: CASSRRAGRSGELFF
j_gene: TRBJ2-2
len: 15
d_gene: -
v_gene: TRBV7-2
abundance: -

CDR3nt: TGTGCCAGCAGCGTCGGGCCTAACACTGAAGCTTTCTTT
CDR3aa: CASSVGPNTEAFF
j_gene: TRBJ1-1
len: 13
d_gene: -
v_gene: TRBV7-6
abundance: -

CDR3nt: TGTGCCAGCAGCTCGGACAGCTCTGGAAACACCATATATTTT
CDR3aa: CASSSDSSGNTIYF
j_gene: TRBJ1-3
len: 14
d_gene: -
v_gene: TRBV7-2
abundance: -

CDR3nt: TGCGCCAGCAGCCAACAATCGGACAGCGCTAACTATGGCTACACCTTC
CDR3aa: CASSQQSDSANYGYTF
j_gene: TRBJ1-2
len: 16
d_gene: -
v_gene: TRBV4-1
abundance: -

CDR3nt: TGTGCCTGGATTGGGGCCCAAGGGCGACAGTATAATTCACCCCTCCACTTT
CDR3aa: CAWIGAQGRQYNSPLHF
j_gene: TRBJ1-6
len: 17
d_gene: -
v_gene: TRBV30
abundance: -

CDR3nt: TGTGCCAGCAGTCAGGATTCCTACAATGAGCAGTTCTTC
CDR3aa: CASSQDSYNEQFF
j_gene: TRBJ2-1
len: 13
d_gene: -
v_gene: TRBV7-2
abundance: -

CDR3nt: TGTGCCATCAGCCAGGGAGCAGAGGTCTACGAGCAGTACTTC
CDR3aa: CAISQGAEVYEQYF
j_gene: TRBJ2-7
len: 14
d_gene: -
v_gene: TRBV10-3
abundance: -

CDR3nt: TGTGCCAGCAGCTTAAACTCACTAGCGGGGAACCAAGAGACCCAGTACTTC
CDR3aa: CASSLNSLAGNQETQYF
j_gene: TRBJ2-5
len: 17
d_gene: TRBD2
v_gene: TRBV7-2
abundance: -

CDR3nt: TGTGCCAGCAGCGTAGACGGGGGCGACTTTATAGGCATTCAGTACTTC
CDR3aa: CASSVDGGDFIGIQYF
j_gene: TRBJ2-4
len: 16
d_gene: -
v_gene: TRBV9
abundance: -

CDR3nt: TGTGCCAGCAGTTTTGGCCCACCGCGAGAGCAGTACTTC
CDR3aa: CASSFGPPREQYF
j_gene: TRBJ2-7
len: 13
d_gene: -
v_gene: TRBV27
abundance: few

CDR3nt: TGTGCCAGCAGTTCGGACAGGTTTAGCAATCAGCCCCAGCATTTT
CDR3aa: CASSSDRFSNQPQHF
j_gene: TRBJ1-5
len: 15
d_gene: TRBD1
v_gene: TRBV28
abundance: -

CDR3nt: TGTGCCAGCAGCTCCAGTCCCGGGACAGGGACCTCCTACGAGCAGTACTTC
CDR3aa: CASSSSPGTGTSYEQYF
j_gene: TRBJ2-7
len: 17
d_gene: TRBD1
v_gene: TRBV7-6
abundance: -

CDR3nt: TGCAGCGTCTCGGGCAGGGGGCATGAAAAACTGTTTTTT
CDR3aa: CSVSGRGHEKLFF
j_gene: TRBJ1-4
len: 13
d_gene: TRBD1
v_gene: TRBV29-1
abundance: -

CDR3nt: TGTGCCAGCAGCAAGCAGGGTTACGAGCAGTACTTC
CDR3aa: CASSKQGYEQYF
j_gene: TRBJ2-7
len: 12
d_gene: -
v_gene: TRBV7-2
abundance: -

CDR3nt: TGTGCCTGGAGCTCACGCCTATCGGGTGAAAAACTGTTTTTT
CDR3aa: CAWSSRLSGEKLFF
j_gene: TRBJ1-4
len: 14
d_gene: -
v_gene: TRBV30
abundance: -

CDR3nt: TGTGCCAGCAGGCGGACACAGGGACTCTATGGCTACACCTTC
CDR3aa: CASRRTQGLYGYTF
j_gene: TRBJ1-2
len: 14
d_gene: -
v_gene: TRBV6-5
abundance: -

CDR3nt: TGTGCCAGCAGCGCCGGGACTAGTTCGTACGAGCAGTACTTC
CDR3aa: CASSAGTSSYEQYF
j_gene: TRBJ2-7
len: 14
d_gene: TRBD2
v_gene: TRBV11-2
abundance: -

CDR3nt: TGTGCCAGCAGCTTAGACTCCGGGCCATTAAATGAGCAGTTCTTC
CDR3aa: CASSLDSGPLNEQFF
j_gene: TRBJ2-1
len: 15
d_gene: -
v_gene: TRBV7-9
abundance: -

CDR3nt: TGTGCCAGCCAGAGTATCGGGGGTGGAAACACCATATATTTT
CDR3aa: CASQSIGGGNTIYF
j_gene: TRBJ1-3
len: 14
d_gene: -
v_gene: TRBV7-9
abundance: -

CDR3nt: TGTGCCAGTAGTAGGGCAGGGCACCGAGCAACTAATGAAAAACTGTTTTTT
CDR3aa: CASSRAGHRATNEKLFF
j_gene: TRBJ1-4
len: 17
d_gene: -
v_gene: TRBV19
abundance: -

CDR3nt: TGTGCCAGCAGCCAAGATAAGCGGAGCACAGATACGCAGTATTTT
CDR3aa: CASSQDKRSTDTQYF
j_gene: TRBJ2-3
len: 15
d_gene: -
v_gene: TRBV4-2
abundance: -

CDR3nt: TGTGCCAGCAGGGCGGACAGGGCAACTAGCACAGATACGCAGTATTTT
CDR3aa: CASRADRATSTDTQYF
j_gene: TRBJ2-3
len: 16
d_gene: TRBD1
v_gene: TRBV2
abundance: -